The clone carrying this T cell receptor beta chain was counted ten times or more. Time point meaning: newly diagnosed GD, antithyroid drugs for less than 3 months. Generation of the TCR library employed RNA extracted from PBMCs. The data derive from a study of regulatory T cells in long-lasting Graves disease. With iRepertoire HTBI primers and Arm-PCR of CDR3 regions, TCR beta libraries were built. One entry per CDR3 protein, called by TCRdb with MiXCR from the multiplex PCR reads. The sample has around 480,000 distinct CDR3 sequences, 15% to 20% seen once. The CDR3 totals 15 residues. Germline V gene data show CDR1 as SGHTA and CDR2 as FQGNSA. V was clipped by 0 bases and J by 6 bases; unmatched bases: 5. The same data also contributed to another study, on T cells in Graves' hyperthyroidism and ophthalmopathy.

Sequencing was performed on peripheral blood mononuclear cells (PBMCs), taken at new diagnosis, from a patient treated with antithyroid drugs. The chain has TRBV7-2 and TRBJ2-1, with 7 bases that match TRBD2. The clonotype was recovered from a woman in her forties or fifties with Graves disease. The CDR3 nucleotides are TGTGCCAGCAGCTTAGCGGGGGGGGTAGTCAATGAGCAGTTCTTC. Amino acid sequence: CASSLAGGVVNEQFF.